A single sample gave rise to the 26 T cell receptor beta chains below, sequenced in a study of breast tumors, draining lymph nodes, adjacent tissues. One entry per CDR3 protein results from TCRdb running MiXCR on the multiplex PCR reads. The repertoire holds about 100,000 distinct CDR3 sequences, with less than 25% as singletons. Samples came from axillary lymph nodes draining the breast cancer. The specimen was axillary lymph node tissue. These receptors were collected from a female donor with breast cancer. Some clones in this sample may be carry-over from other donors' samples.

About this clonotype: One base away lies a much larger clone, so this may be a sequencing read error. The V call is TRBV11-2, the J call TRBJ2-1, with 9 bases lining up with TRBD1. Germline loops: CDR1 SGHAT, CDR2 FQNNGV. The CDR3 is made up of 15 amino acids. Germline trimming cut 5 bases from V and 9 bases from J; bases unmatched to any gene: 11. CDR3 protein: CASSVGNTGGGEQFF. The CDR3 nucleotides read TGTGCCAGCAGCGTAGGGAACACAGGGGGCGGTGAGCAGTTCTTC.

Comment on this clonotype: This may arise from a read error, as a much more abundant clone is one base away. The chain joins TRBV29-1 to TRBJ2-2; TRBD2 agrees at 8 bases. The CDR3 covers 15 residues. The ends lost 7 bases at V and 6 bases at J; junction bases unmatched: 13. Germline assignment: CDR1 SQVTM and CDR2 ANQGSEA. In DNA form, the CDR3 reads TGCAGCGCGTCTAGCCGGGGGGGCCAGGCCGGGGAGCTGTTTTTT. This translates into CSASSRGGQAGELFF.

About this clonotype: A much more abundant neighbour one base away suggests this may be a read error. The chain carries TRBV4-2 and TRBJ2-1, with D maybe TRBD2 (5 bases). Germline CDR1 and CDR2: LGHNA and YNFKEQ. The V and J ends lost 0 bases and 6 bases respectively, with 15 bases between them. This CDR3 contains 16 residues. CDR3 sequence: CASSQELERRFNEQFF. DNA for the CDR3: TGTGCCAGCAGCCAAGAGTTGGAGCGGAGATTCAATGAGCAGTTCTTC.

This clonotype has at least ten counts. This sequence joins TRBV7-7 and TRBJ2-5; 12 positions agree with TRBD1. This CDR3 contains 17 residues. The germline gives CDR1 SSHAT, CDR2 FNYEAQ (reference sequence). V was clipped by 3 bases and J by 5 bases; unmatched bases: 10. The CDR3 is CASSFLVGQGAQETQYF. CDR3 DNA: TGTGCCAGCAGCTTCTTAGTGGGACAGGGGGCCCAGGAGACCCAGTACTTC.

This clonotype was detected ten times or more. The chain carries TRBV11-2 and TRBJ2-1, with D maybe TRBD2 (6 bases). Germline-derived CDR1 and CDR2 are SGHAT and FQNNGV. The CDR3 has 16 residues. V lost 0 bases, J lost 0 bases, and 9 bases lay in between. This chain's CDR3 is CASSLENGGSYNEQFF. The CDR3 DNA follows: TGTGCCAGCAGCTTAGAGAACGGGGGCTCCTACAATGAGCAGTTCTTC.

This clonotype occurred many times. The rearrangement joins TRBV4-1 to TRBJ1-6; D call uncertain. The V and J ends lost 3 bases and 7 bases respectively, with 4 bases between them. CDR1 MGHRA and CDR2 YSYEKL come from the germline V gene. The CDR3 is made up of 12 amino acids. CDR3 DNA: TGCGCCAGCAGCCATACCAATTCACCCCTCCACTTT. This codes for CASSHTNSPLHF.

This clonotype was picked up one time. V usage is TRBV20-1 and J usage is TRBJ2-3; 9 nucleotides agree with TRBD2. Losses at the gene ends were 3 bases for V and 2 bases for J; bases not matched to a gene: 6. Germline V lookup: CDR1 DFQATT, CDR2 SNEGSKA (reference sequence). This CDR3 region has 15 residues. The CDR3 reads CSASYPSGVTDTQYF. DNA of the CDR3: TGCAGTGCTAGCTACCCTAGCGGGGTCACAGATACGCAGTATTTT.

This clonotype was seen ten or more times. J is TRBJ2-1 and V is TRBV20-1; tentatively, D is TRBD1 or TRBD2 (6 bases each). CDR3 length equals 14 residues. Trimming left V 6 bases short and J 4 bases short, with 16 bases between. Germline V gene sequence: CDR1 DFQATT, CDR2 SNEGSKA (reference sequence). The CDR3 protein is CSALRRGSYNEQFF. In nucleotides, the CDR3 is TGCAGTGCCCTCAGGAGGGGGAGTTACAATGAGCAGTTCTTC.

In its sample, this clonotype was seen a few times. The J gene is TRBJ2-7, the V gene TRBV28; weak D call: TRBD1 (6 bases). This CDR3 is built from 16 residues. The V gene's germline CDR1 is MDHEN and CDR2 SYDVKM. Trimming left V 1 base short and J 3 bases short, with 16 bases between. DNA of the CDR3: TGTGCCAGCAGTTTATATCAGGGGCCGATAGGCTACGAGCAGTACTTC. Translation gives CASSLYQGPIGYEQYF.

This clonotype was seen repeatedly, ten times or more. The rearrangement links TRBV6-1 to TRBJ1-2; D remains ambiguous. V was clipped by 7 bases and J by 4 bases, with 4 bases between them. This CDR3 comprises 10 residues. The germline V gene has CDR1 MNHNS and CDR2 SASEGT. For the CDR3, the DNA is TGTGCCAGCAAGGTCTATGGCTACACCTTC. Amino acid sequence: CASKVYGYTF.

The rearrangement links TRBV7-4 to TRBJ1-4; possible D gene TRBD1, 5 bases. Germline CDR1 is SGHVT and CDR2 is SQSDAQ. The CDR3 runs 18 residues. The CDR3 bases are TGTGTCCCACTGGTAACGGGGCCTCGGGTCATGGCTAATGAAAAACTGTTTTTT. It is translated as CVPLVTGPRVMANEKLFF.

Ten or more counts support this clonotype. The chain employs TRBV6-5 and TRBJ2-3; 7 bases are a match to TRBD2. The junction had 5 bases not matched to a gene; V was cut back by 0 bases and J by 2 bases. From germline, CDR1 is MNHEY and CDR2 SVGAGI. The CDR3 totals 16 residues. The DNA of the CDR3 is TGTGCCAGCAGTTACTCTAGCGGGTTTTCCACAGATACGCAGTATTTT. It is translated as CASSYSSGFSTDTQYF.

The table lists this clonotype with a count of one. Being one base from a much bigger clone, this may be a read error. In nucleotides, the CDR3 is TGCAGTGCTATAGGGGGACTAGCGGGGGGGCTCTTTCATGTAGAGACCCAGTACTTC. Protein sequence: CSAIGGLAGGLFHVETQYF. The rearrangement uses TRBV20-1 and TRBJ2-5, with 16 bases lining up with TRBD2. V trimming: 4 bases; J trimming: 4 bases; junction bases outside the gene matches: 15. Germline lookup yields CDR1 DFQATT and CDR2 SNEGSKA (reference sequence). The CDR3 length is 19 residues.

At least ten counts were recorded for this clonotype. V is TRBV6-1 and J is TRBJ2-6; no clear D. V was shortened by 2 bases and J by 0 bases, with 8 bases between the two germline ends. Germline lookup yields CDR1 MNHNS and CDR2 SASEGT. CDR3 size: 16 residues. The CDR3 reads CASSERVLSGANVLTF. CDR3 bases: TGTGCCAGCAGTGAACGGGTCCTCTCTGGGGCCAACGTCCTGACTTTC.

This clonotype occurred many times. The V gene is TRBV2, the J gene TRBJ1-4, with D perhaps matching TRBD1 (5 bases). In germline, CDR1 is SNHLY, CDR2 FYNNEI. CDR3 size: 13 residues. The V and J ends lost 4 bases and 5 bases respectively, with 8 bases between them. The CDR3 reads CASSGRDNEKLFF. Written as DNA, the CDR3 is TGTGCCAGCAGTGGTAGGGACAATGAAAAACTGTTTTTT.

This clonotype was observed at least ten times. The J gene is TRBJ2-5, the V gene TRBV20-1; a weak D match, TRBD2 (5 bases). This CDR3 contains 14 residues. Per germline, CDR1 DFQATT and CDR2 SNEGSKA (reference sequence). The V and J ends lost 3 bases and 1 base respectively, with 12 bases between them. CDR3 protein: CSASLGGLQETQYF. In nucleotides, the CDR3 is TGCAGTGCTAGTTTAGGCGGGCTCCAAGAGACCCAGTACTTC.

Ten or more counts support this clonotype. The rearrangement uses TRBV6-6 and TRBJ1-5; unclear D gene. Germline V gene sequence: CDR1 MNHNY, CDR2 SVGAGI (reference sequence). V gave up 6 bases and J gave up 7 bases, with 13 bases separating them. The CDR3 loop spans 13 amino acids. This chain's CDR3 is CASRGKGEQPQHF. DNA for the CDR3: TGTGCCAGCAGAGGAAAGGGAGAACAGCCCCAGCATTTT.

This clonotype was recorded many times. J is TRBJ1-2 and V is TRBV7-8, with D possibly TRBD1 on 6 matching bases. Trimming took off 5 bases at V and 13 bases at J, with 20 bases between the two ends. The germline gives CDR1 SGHVS, CDR2 FQNEAQ. The CDR3 totals 13 residues. The CDR3 nucleotides read TGTGCCAGCAGCCTAACGTCCATACAGGGCGGCACCTTC. This gives the protein CASSLTSIQGGTF. The full variable domain, rest sourced from reference TRBV7-8 and TRBJ1-2, is GAGVSQSPRYKVAKRGQDVALRCDPISGHVSLFWYQQALGQGPEFLTYFQNEAQLDKSGLPSDRFFAERPEGSVSTLKIQRTQQEDSAVYLCASSLTSIQGGTFGSGTRLTVV.

This clonotype was recorded many times. The J gene is TRBJ2-2, the V gene TRBV29-1; TRBD1 agrees at 7 bases. Per the germline V gene, CDR1 is SQVTM and CDR2 is ANQGSEA. This CDR3 is built from 12 residues. V shed 4 bases and J 7 bases; nucleotides not matched to a gene: 3. The CDR3 is CSVVQGDGELFF. The CDR3, as DNA: TGCAGCGTTGTCCAGGGGGACGGGGAGCTGTTTTTT.

The table lists this clonotype with a few counts. This could be a read error, since a much larger clone is one nucleotide away. The chain is built from TRBV6-5 and TRBJ2-7; 8 bases are a match to TRBD1. The length of the CDR3 is 15 residues. The V gene's germline CDR1 is MNHEY and CDR2 SVGAGI. CDR3 region: CASSYSWTGTYEQCF. CDR3 sequence (DNA): TGTGCCAGCAGTTACTCCTGGACAGGGACATACGAGCAGTGCTTC.

The chain joins TRBV20-1 to TRBJ1-2; D possibly corresponds to TRBD1 (5 bases). Deletions cut 1 base from V and 6 bases from J, with 9 bases between. The length of the CDR3 is 12 residues. CDR1 and CDR2 (germline): DFQATT, SNEGSKA (reference sequence). The CDR3 is CSARAGLDGYTF. DNA for the CDR3: TGCAGTGCTAGAGCGGGGCTTGATGGCTACACCTTC.

This clonotype was detected many times. The missing conserved phenylalanine or tryptophan at the end of this CDR3 makes a read error likely. This rearrangement joins TRBV5-1 to TRBJ1-2; 8 nucleotides line up with TRBD1. Germline V lookup: CDR1 SGHRS, CDR2 YFSETQ. The trim removed 6 bases at V and 4 bases at J, leaving 8 bases unmatched. The CDR3 sequence is 14 residues long. The CDR3 nucleotides are TGCGCCAGCACCCGGAGAACAGGGGGCTATGGCTACACCTCC. Translation gives CASTRRTGGYGYTS.

V usage is TRBV12-3 or TRBV12-4 and J usage is TRBJ2-3, with D tentatively TRBD1 (5 bases). The CDR3 sequence is 14 residues long. Trimming pared 2 bases from V and 4 bases from J, leaving 10 bases between. For the CDR3, the DNA is TGTGCCAGCAGTTTATTAGGGGCTGCAGATACGCAGTATTTT. This encodes CASSLLGAADTQYF.

This clonotype was picked up many times. V and J are TRBV9 and TRBJ2-2, with TRBD1 matching 7 bases. The V gene's germline CDR1 is SGDLS and CDR2 YYNGEE. Losses at the gene ends were 0 bases for V and 5 bases for J; bases not matched to a gene: 7. The CDR3 extends over 16 amino acids. The chain's CDR3 is CASSVADRLGTGELFF. In DNA form, the CDR3 reads TGTGCCAGCAGCGTAGCGGACAGGTTGGGGACCGGGGAGCTGTTTTTT.

This clonotype was observed once. The chain employs TRBV2 and TRBJ2-1, with D unresolved. This CDR3 contains 16 residues. Trimming removed 8 bases from V and 0 bases from J, with 17 bases in between. In germline, CDR1 is SNHLY, CDR2 FYNNEI. CDR3 in DNA: TGTGCCAGCGGATATTCAGAGCCCAGCTCCTACAATGAGCAGTTCTTC. The encoded protein is CASGYSEPSSYNEQFF.

The chain has TRBV7-9 and TRBJ1-2; D may be TRBD1 (6 bases). This CDR3 is built from 17 residues. V gave up 5 bases and J gave up 5 bases, with 24 bases separating them. Germline-derived CDR1 and CDR2 are SEHNR and FQNEAQ (reference sequence). Here the CDR3 DNA reads TGTGCCAGCAGCGCCGACCGGGACACCCCCGGCCTTTATGGCTACACCTTC. Its translation is CASSADRDTPGLYGYTF.